This passage covers 6 T cell receptor beta chains from one sample sequenced in a study of T cells in Graves' hyperthyroidism and ophthalmopathy. Authors of the study amplified TCR beta CDR3 regions from RNA transcripts. Carried out on the TCR CDR3, a first-round RT-PCR used the HTBI primer set. Each CDR3 protein is one row after TCRdb ran MiXCR on the multiplex PCR reads. The sample shows fewer than 400,000 distinct CDR3 sequences, about 14% of them seen only once. Sequenced sample: blood. The receptor set was obtained from a man aged 50-59 years with Graves' ophthalmopathy.

This clonotype has only one observation. This chain uses TRBV19 with TRBJ1-5; TRBD1 is a possible D gene (6 bases). The CDR3 runs 14 residues. Looked up from germline, CDR1 is LNHDA and CDR2 is SQIVND (reference sequence). CDR3 sequence (DNA): TGTGCTAGTCAGGACAGTCTCCTCAATCAGCCCCAGCATTTT. Translated, it gives CASQDSLLNQPQHF.

The sample holds many counts of this clonotype. The rearrangement uses TRBV20-1 and TRBJ2-5; D is undetermined. Germline assignment: CDR1 DFQATT and CDR2 SNEGSKA (reference sequence). This CDR3 spans 14 amino acids. Trimming removed 5 bases from V and 0 bases from J, with 13 bases in between. For the CDR3, the DNA is TGCAGTGCTGGACCGAAGTCGTACCAAGAGACCCAGTACTTC. Protein product: CSAGPKSYQETQYF.

This clonotype was found many times. The CDR3 DNA reads as TGTGCCAGCAGCGCCGGACTTTCCTACGAGCAGTACTTC. This encodes CASSAGLSYEQYF. The V and J genes are TRBV7-9 and TRBJ2-7, with TRBD2 as a possible D gene (5 bases). Germline loops: CDR1 SEHNR, CDR2 FQNEAQ (reference sequence). V lost 5 bases, J lost 1 base, and 9 bases lay in between. This CDR3 contains 13 residues.

This clonotype has at least ten counts. The chain combines TRBV7-6 with TRBJ2-1; 14 nucleotides match TRBD2. The CDR3 consists of 18 residues. Germline V gene lookup returns CDR1 SGHVS and CDR2 FNYEAQ. V lost 5 bases and J lost 8; bases outside the gene matches: 14. As DNA, the CDR3 is TGTGCCAGCAGCCGGACCGGAACCGGGACTAGCGGGAGTTATGAGCAGTTCTTC. It specifies CASSRTGTGTSGSYEQFF. The whole variable domain, filled in from reference TRBV7-6 and TRBJ2-1, reads GAGVSQSPRYKVTKRGQDVALRCDPISGHVSLYWYRQALGQGPEFLTYFNYEAQQDKSGLPNDRFSAERPEGSISTLTIQRTEQRDSAMYRCASSRTGTGTSGSYEQFFGPGTRLTVL.

This clonotype was found many times. The CDR3 spells CASSALVVAGGVRTDTQYF. The CDR3 nucleotides are TGTGCCAGCAGTGCACTCGTGGTAGCGGGAGGGGTTCGCACAGATACGCAGTATTTT. The V gene is TRBV28, the J gene TRBJ2-3; 11 bases fit TRBD2. Germline CDR1 MDHEN, CDR2 SYDVKM. The V and J ends lost 5 bases and 1 base, in that order; junction bases with no gene match: 14. This CDR3 is 19 amino acids long.

In this sample, this clonotype turned up once. The rearrangement links TRBV27 to TRBJ2-1, with 12 nucleotides matching TRBD2. Unmatched junction bases numbered 8, after V lost 5 bases and J lost 6 bases. The CDR3 covers 16 residues. CDR1 is MNHEY and CDR2 is SMNVEV in the germline V gene (reference sequence). CDR3 sequence reads: CASSGLAGGWVNEQFF. The CDR3 DNA is TGTGCCAGCAGTGGGCTAGCGGGAGGGTGGGTCAATGAGCAGTTCTTC.